This T cell receptor (beta chain) stems from a study of T cell repertoires in cytomegalovirus infection. Overall study: Alongside well-studied HLA-B-restricted CMV epitopes, recently identified HLA-C-restricted CMV epitopes were also used. Indicated by public TCR beta signatures were CMV infection and matching HLA type.

Only a few counts were recorded for this clonotype. Its antigen is still unknown. Study-level points and caveats: What dominated the ex vivo response were HLA-C-restricted CMV-specific TCR beta clonotypes. The study identified carriers of CMV plus the relevant HLA from cumulative public TCR beta family frequency.

V was trimmed by 4 bases and J by 2 bases, leaving 20 bases between them. Germline V lookup: CDR1 MNHNY, CDR2 SVGAGI (reference sequence). The CDR3 runs to 17 residues. TCRdb redid the calling of the reads with MiXCR, one entry per CDR3 protein. The data hold about 890,000 distinct CDR3 sequences, with 25% to 40% observed a single time. This receptor was taken from a human donor in good health (CMV status not recorded). Some clones in this sample may be carry-over from other donors' samples. This chain joins TRBV6-6 and TRBJ1-2; weak D call: TRBD1 (6 bases). The sequenced sample was cultured CD8+ T cells from PBMCs, obtained from culture after CMV antigen stimulation. The CDR3 sequence is CASSSLPRQDPNYGYTF. Here the CDR3 DNA reads TGTGCCAGCAGTTCCCTACCCCGACAGGACCCAAACTATGGCTACACCTTC.